This is a list of T cell receptor beta chains from one sample in a study of blood T cell repertoires in COVID-19. TCRdb's copy holds only in-frame clones and misses some; the assay was immunoSEQ multiplex PCR. The sample carries more than 150,000 clones, 90% to 95% recorded once. The sequenced sample was peripheral blood. The receptors were sampled from a young man with COVID-19, enrolled during active disease. CDR3s include the opening cysteine and the closing phenylalanine or tryptophan. A D gene is named only where the DNA matches it firmly. Clone size appears in some rows only: once, few, many, or a class for an expanded clone.

cdr3_length,j_call,d_call,v_call,clone_size,cdr3_nt,cdr3_aa
13,TRBJ2-5,-,TRBV5-4,-,TGTGCCAGCAGCTCGTATTTTATGGAGACCCAGTACTTC,CASSSYFMETQYF
18,TRBJ2-7,TRBD1,TRBV9,-,TGTGCCAGCAGCGCCGGGACAGGGGGTTTGTCCAGCTCCTACGAGCAGTACTTC,CASSAGTGGLSSSYEQYF
15,TRBJ1-4,TRBD1,TRBV3-1/TRBV3-2,-,TGTGCCAGCAGCCAGGGGACAGGGAGGAATGAAAAACTGTTTTTT,CASSQGTGRNEKLFF
15,TRBJ2-3,-,TRBV14,-,TGTGCCAGCAGCTCCGGAGGAGTCCGGACAGATACGCAGTATTTT,CASSSGGVRTDTQYF
15,TRBJ1-5,-,TRBV21-1,-,TGTGCCAGCAGCAAAACAGGGGGCTGGGATCAGCCCCAGCATTTT,CASSKTGGWDQPQHF
16,TRBJ1-3,TRBD1,TRBV2,-,TGTGCCAGCAGGAGGGACAGGGACATCTCTGGAAACACCATATATTTT,CASRRDRDISGNTIYF
10,TRBJ1-2,-,TRBV7-5,-,TGTGTCAGAAGGGGGAGTGGCTACACCTTC,CVRRGSGYTF
21,TRBJ2-3,TRBD2,TRBV27,-,TGTGCCAGCAGCTCAAGCCACGGACTAGCGGCCTTCTTCCAGCTCACAGATACGCAGTATTTT,CASSSSHGLAAFFQLTDTQYF
13,TRBJ2-5,-,TRBV5-5,-,TGTGCCAGCAGCAAGGACAGAAAAGAGACCCAGTACTTC,CASSKDRKETQYF
14,TRBJ1-1,TRBD1,TRBV5-1,-,TGCGCCAGCAGCCCAGGGACAGCTGGGATAGGGGCTTTCTTT,CASSPGTAGIGAFF
14,TRBJ2-7,-,TRBV11-2,-,TGTGCCAGCAGCCACGGCGGTACCTCTTACGAGCAGTACTTC,CASSHGGTSYEQYF
14,TRBJ1-2,-,TRBV3-1/TRBV3-2,-,TGTGCCAGCAGCCAAGATTTCCCTTCTCGTGGCTACACCTTC,CASSQDFPSRGYTF
16,TRBJ2-1,TRBD2,TRBV6-1,-,TGTGCCAGCAGTGAGGAGGCGGGGGGGCCCTACAATGAGCAGTTCTTC,CASSEEAGGPYNEQFF
13,TRBJ2-7,-,TRBV19,-,TGTGCCAGTAGTACCAACAGGTACTACGAGCAGTACTTC,CASSTNRYYEQYF
13,TRBJ1-5,-,TRBV10-3,-,TGTGCCATCAGGGGAGCAGATTCCAGCCCCAGTAATTTT,CAIRGADSSPSNF
19,TRBJ1-5,-,TRBV7-6,-,TGTGCCAGCAGCTTAGATGGGAGTTCTTACCCGAATAGCAATCAGCCCCAGCATTTT,CASSLDGSSYPNSNQPQHF
16,TRBJ1-6,TRBD1,TRBV3-1/TRBV3-2,-,TGTGCCAGCAGCCAAGCGAGACAGGGTTCTAATTCACCCCTCCACTTT,CASSQARQGSNSPLHF
15,TRBJ2-7,TRBD1,TRBV2,-,TGTGCCAGCAGGGAGCCCGGCCGACAGGGCTACGAGCAGTACTTC,CASREPGRQGYEQYF
13,TRBJ2-1,TRBD2,TRBV11-2,-,TGTGCCAGCGACTCGGGGGGTTTACATGAGCAGTTCTTC,CASDSGGLHEQFF
12,TRBJ1-6,-,TRBV12-3/TRBV12-4,-,TGTGCCAGCAGTTCAGGGTTGTCACCCCTCCACTTT,CASSSGLSPLHF
18,TRBJ2-7,-,TRBV6-2/TRBV6-3,few,TGTGCCAGCAGTTACACCCCGTGGGGCCGGAAGAGCTCCTACGAGCAGTACTTC,CASSYTPWGRKSSYEQYF
12,TRBJ1-5,-,TRBV29-1,-,TGCAGCGTTGGCGGCGATCATCAGCCCCAGCATTTT,CSVGGDHQPQHF
15,TRBJ2-5,TRBD2,TRBV5-1,-,TGCGCCAGCAGCTTCCTAGCGGGGCACCAAGAGACCCAGTACTTC,CASSFLAGHQETQYF
13,TRBJ2-7,-,TRBV7-6,-,TGTGCCAGCAGCTTAACCAACAGTAACGAGCAGTACTTC,CASSLTNSNEQYF
15,TRBJ1-2,-,TRBV6-5,-,TGTGCCAGCCGAGAGCAGGGCTTTGCCAACTATGGCTACACCTTC,CASREQGFANYGYTF
13,TRBJ1-1,-,TRBV5-4,-,TGTGCCAGCAGCCTCCCAGGCCGGACTGAAGCTTTCTTT,CASSLPGRTEAFF
15,TRBJ1-4,-,TRBV23-1,-,TGCGCCAGCCCAGTCAATGTCAGGGGTAATGAAAAACTGTTTTTT,CASPVNVRGNEKLFF
15,TRBJ1-3,-,TRBV5-1,-,TGCGCCAGCAGCCTACAGCATCAGCCTGGAAACACCATATATTTT,CASSLQHQPGNTIYF
15,TRBJ2-1,-,TRBV3-1/TRBV3-2,-,TGTGCCAGCAGCCCCGACTACGTCAACTACAATGAGCAGTTCTTC,CASSPDYVNYNEQFF
14,TRBJ1-5,TRBD1,TRBV6-6,-,TGTGCCAGCAGTTATTTTCAGGGGGATCAGCCCCAGCATTTT,CASSYFQGDQPQHF
14,TRBJ2-5,-,TRBV24-1,-,TGTGCCACCAGTGGGGGGACTCCACCCGGGACCCAGTACTTC,CATSGGTPPGTQYF
16,TRBJ1-3,TRBD1,TRBV2,-,TGTGCCAGCAGTGGCGAGACAGGGCTCACTGGAAACACCATATATTTT,CASSGETGLTGNTIYF
13,TRBJ1-2,-,TRBV28,once,TGTGCCAGCAGTTTCCAGCGGGTCTATGGCTACACCTTC,CASSFQRVYGYTF
15,TRBJ1-3,-,TRBV10-3,-,TGTGCCATCAGTGAAGGGGTAACGGCAGGAAACACCATATATTTT,CAISEGVTAGNTIYF
17,TRBJ1-1,-,TRBV18,-,TGTGCCAGCTCACCACGGGACAATTACGGGCAGAACACTGAAGCTTTCTTT,CASSPRDNYGQNTEAFF
14,TRBJ1-3,-,TRBV9,-,TGTGCCAGCAGCGTTTCTACCGGTGGAAACACCATATATTTT,CASSVSTGGNTIYF
16,TRBJ1-1,TRBD1,TRBV5-1,-,TGCGCCAGCAGCCCGACCGGGACAGGCATGAACACTGAAGCTTTCTTT,CASSPTGTGMNTEAFF
13,TRBJ1-6,TRBD1,TRBV11-3,-,TGTGCCAGCAGTCTCGACAGGGATTCACCCCTCCACTTT,CASSLDRDSPLHF
15,TRBJ2-3,-,TRBV13,-,TGTGCCAGCAGCCCCCGGACTTTCCACACAGATACGCAGTATTTT,CASSPRTFHTDTQYF
14,TRBJ1-5,TRBD1,TRBV2,-,TGTGCCAGCAGCCTGGGACAGGGTAATCAGCCCCAGCATTTT,CASSLGQGNQPQHF
16,TRBJ2-2,-,TRBV7-9,-,TGTGCCAGCAGGAAACAGGGAACCCCGAACACCGGGGAGCTGTTTTTT,CASRKQGTPNTGELFF
17,TRBJ2-1,TRBD1,TRBV10-3,-,TGTGCCATCAGAGGAGGTTCAGGGGGCGTCTCCTACAATGAGCAGTTCTTC,CAIRGGSGGVSYNEQFF
18,TRBJ1-2,TRBD1,TRBV2,-,TGTGCCAGCAGTGAAGCGCTGGCAGGGGGTATCTGGAAATATGGCTACACCTTC,CASSEALAGGIWKYGYTF
15,TRBJ2-2,-,TRBV5-1,-,TGCGCCAGCAGCTTGCAGGTTGCTTATCCGGGGGAGCTGTTTTTT,CASSLQVAYPGELFF
13,TRBJ1-1,TRBD1,TRBV6-2/TRBV6-3,-,TGTGCCAGCAGTCGACAGGGTTGGAATGAAGCTTTCTTT,CASSRQGWNEAFF
12,TRBJ1-5,-,TRBV12-3/TRBV12-4,-,TGTGCCAGCAGTTATGCAGATCAGCCCCAGCATTTT,CASSYADQPQHF
19,TRBJ2-3,TRBD2,TRBV4-2,-,TGTGCCAGCAGCCAAGCCAAGCCGCCCAGCGGGGGGGCCCCAGATACGCAGTATTTT,CASSQAKPPSGGAPDTQYF
15,TRBJ1-5,TRBD1,TRBV19,-,TGTGCCAGTAGCCGGACAGGGGGTAGCAATCAGCCCCAGCATTTT,CASSRTGGSNQPQHF